Detailed here is one TCR beta chain. Its antigen remains unidentified. Using its own MiXCR run on the 5' RACE reads, TCRdb lists one record per CDR3 protein. The table includes roughly 500,000 distinct CDR3 sequences, roughly a fifth detected once. The sample is drawn from a study of T cells after yellow fever vaccination. The CDR3 consists of 18 residues. J gave up 0 bases and V 3 bases, and 12 bases lay outside the gene matches. Germline CDR1 is LGHNA and CDR2 is YSLEER. Study-wide results and limits: Clones that expanded after primary vaccination mostly reappeared after the booster (over 95% CD4, 80% to 90% CD8). FACS-sorted repertoires might harbor abundant contaminating clonotypes from the bulk population.

Source: PBMCs, taken 15 days after the yellow fever booster vaccination. The receptor was derived from a man younger than 40 who received the YFV17D yellow fever vaccine. The gene calls are TRBV4-3 and TRBJ2-7; the match to TRBD1 covers 9 bases. This CDR3 is CASSQGVGSTGGSYEQYF. DNA of the CDR3: TGCGCCAGCAGCCAGGGGGTCGGCTCGACAGGGGGCTCCTACGAGCAGTACTTC.